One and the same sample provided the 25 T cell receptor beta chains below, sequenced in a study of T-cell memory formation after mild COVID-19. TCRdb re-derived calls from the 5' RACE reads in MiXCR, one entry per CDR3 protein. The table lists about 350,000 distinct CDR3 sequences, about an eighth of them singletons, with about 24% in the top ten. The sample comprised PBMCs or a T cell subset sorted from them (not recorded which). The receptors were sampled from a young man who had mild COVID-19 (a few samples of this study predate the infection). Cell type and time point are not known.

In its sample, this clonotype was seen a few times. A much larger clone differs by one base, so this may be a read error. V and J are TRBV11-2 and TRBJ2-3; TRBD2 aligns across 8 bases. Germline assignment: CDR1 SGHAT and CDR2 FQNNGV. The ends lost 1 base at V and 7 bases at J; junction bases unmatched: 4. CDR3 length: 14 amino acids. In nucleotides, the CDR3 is TGTGCCAGCAGCTTAGCGGGGGGGCCATATACGCAGTATTTT. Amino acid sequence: CASSLAGGPYTQYF. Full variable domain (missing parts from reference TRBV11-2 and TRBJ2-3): EAGVAQSPRYKIIEKRQSVAFWCNPISGHATLYWYQQILGQGPKLLIQFQNNGVVDDSQLPKDRFSAERLKGVDSTLKIQPAKLEDSAVYLCASSLAGGPYTQYFGPGTRLTVL.

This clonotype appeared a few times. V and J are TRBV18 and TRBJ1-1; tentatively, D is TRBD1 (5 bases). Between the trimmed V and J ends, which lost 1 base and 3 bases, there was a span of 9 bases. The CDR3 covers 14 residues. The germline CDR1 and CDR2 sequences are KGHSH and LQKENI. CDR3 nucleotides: TGTGCCAGCTCACCACTCGGGGACTACACTGAAGCTTTCTTT. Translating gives CASSPLGDYTEAFF.

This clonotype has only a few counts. For the CDR3, the DNA is TGCGCCAGCACGAGTCCGGGTGCGAACACCGGGGAGCTGTTTTTT. It is translated as CASTSPGANTGELFF. V gene TRBV10-2 combines with J gene TRBJ2-2; D unclear. Germline V gives CDR1 WSHSY, CDR2 SAAADI. The CDR3 sequence is 15 residues long. Trimming pared 7 bases from V and 0 bases from J, leaving 12 bases between.

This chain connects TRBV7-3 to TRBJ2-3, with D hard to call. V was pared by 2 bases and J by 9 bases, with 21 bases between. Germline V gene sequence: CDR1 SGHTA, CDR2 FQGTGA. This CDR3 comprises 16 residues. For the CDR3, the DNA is TGTGCCAGCAGCTTAGTTGGTGGGTCTACCCGCATGACGCAGTATTTT. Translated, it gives CASSLVGGSTRMTQYF.

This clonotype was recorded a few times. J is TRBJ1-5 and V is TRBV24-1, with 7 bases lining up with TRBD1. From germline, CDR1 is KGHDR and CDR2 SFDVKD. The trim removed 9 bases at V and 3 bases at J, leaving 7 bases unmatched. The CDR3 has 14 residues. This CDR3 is CATARRGDNQPQHF. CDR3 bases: TGTGCCACCGCCCGCAGGGGGGACAATCAGCCCCAGCATTTT.

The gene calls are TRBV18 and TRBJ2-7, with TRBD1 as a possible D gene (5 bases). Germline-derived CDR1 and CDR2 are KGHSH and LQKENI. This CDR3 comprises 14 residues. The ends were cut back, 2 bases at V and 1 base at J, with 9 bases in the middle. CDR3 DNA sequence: TGTGCCAGCTCACCAGTAGGGGTGTCCTACGAGCAGTACGTC. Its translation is CASSPVGVSYEQYV.

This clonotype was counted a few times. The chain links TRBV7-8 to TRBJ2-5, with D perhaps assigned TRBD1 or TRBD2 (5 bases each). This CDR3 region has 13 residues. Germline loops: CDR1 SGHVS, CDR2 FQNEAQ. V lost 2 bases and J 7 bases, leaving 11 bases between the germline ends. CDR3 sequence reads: CASSLQGDGTQYF. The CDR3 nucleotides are TGTGCCAGCAGCTTACAAGGGGACGGGACCCAGTACTTC.

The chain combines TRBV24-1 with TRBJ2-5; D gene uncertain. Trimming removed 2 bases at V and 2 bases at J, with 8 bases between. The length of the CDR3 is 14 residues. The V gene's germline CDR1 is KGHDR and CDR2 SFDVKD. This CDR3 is CATSDSGRQETQYF. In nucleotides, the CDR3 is TGTGCCACCAGTGATTCGGGTAGACAAGAGACCCAGTACTTC.

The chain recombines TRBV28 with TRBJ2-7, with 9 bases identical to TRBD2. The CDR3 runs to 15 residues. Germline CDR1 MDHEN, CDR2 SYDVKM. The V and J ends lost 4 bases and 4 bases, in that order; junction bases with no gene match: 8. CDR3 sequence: CASSSTSGGVYEQYV. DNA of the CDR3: TGTGCCAGCAGTTCGACTAGCGGAGGGGTTTACGAGCAGTACGTC.

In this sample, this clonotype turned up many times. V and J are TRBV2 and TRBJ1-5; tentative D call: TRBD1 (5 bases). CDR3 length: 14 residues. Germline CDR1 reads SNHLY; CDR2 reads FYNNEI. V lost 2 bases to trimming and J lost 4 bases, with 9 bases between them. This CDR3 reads CASSELAGNQPQHF. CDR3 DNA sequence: TGTGCCAGCAGTGAACTGGCAGGGAATCAGCCCCAGCATTTT.

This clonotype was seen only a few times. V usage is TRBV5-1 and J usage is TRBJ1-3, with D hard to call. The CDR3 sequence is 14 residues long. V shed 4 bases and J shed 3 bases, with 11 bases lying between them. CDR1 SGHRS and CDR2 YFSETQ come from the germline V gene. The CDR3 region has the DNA TGCGCCAGCAGCCGTTCGTGGGATGGAAACACCATATATTTT. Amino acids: CASSRSWDGNTIYF.

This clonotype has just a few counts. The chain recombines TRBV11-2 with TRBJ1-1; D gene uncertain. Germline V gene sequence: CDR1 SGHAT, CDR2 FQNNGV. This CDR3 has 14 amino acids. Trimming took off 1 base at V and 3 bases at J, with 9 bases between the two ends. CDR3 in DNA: TGTGCCAGCAGCTTAGTCCTTAGAGACACTGAAGCTTTCTTT. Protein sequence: CASSLVLRDTEAFF. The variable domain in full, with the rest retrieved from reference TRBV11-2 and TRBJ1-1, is EAGVAQSPRYKIIEKRQSVAFWCNPISGHATLYWYQQILGQGPKLLIQFQNNGVVDDSQLPKDRFSAERLKGVDSTLKIQPAKLEDSAVYLCASSLVLRDTEAFFGQGTRLTVV.

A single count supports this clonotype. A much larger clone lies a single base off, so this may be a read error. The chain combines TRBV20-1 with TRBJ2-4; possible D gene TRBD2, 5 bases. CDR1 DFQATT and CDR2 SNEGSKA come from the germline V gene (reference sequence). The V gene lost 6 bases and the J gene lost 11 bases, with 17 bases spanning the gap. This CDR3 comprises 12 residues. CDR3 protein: CSASREREFQYF. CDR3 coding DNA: TGCAGTGCCTCCCGGGAACGGGAATTTCAGTACTTC.

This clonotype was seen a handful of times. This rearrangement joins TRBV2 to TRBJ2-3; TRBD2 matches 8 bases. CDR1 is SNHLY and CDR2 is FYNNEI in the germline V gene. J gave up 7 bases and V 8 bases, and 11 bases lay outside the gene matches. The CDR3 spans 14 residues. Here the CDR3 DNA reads TGTGCCAGCTCCGATTCTAGCGGGTCTAATACGCAGTATTTT. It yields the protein CASSDSSGSNTQYF.

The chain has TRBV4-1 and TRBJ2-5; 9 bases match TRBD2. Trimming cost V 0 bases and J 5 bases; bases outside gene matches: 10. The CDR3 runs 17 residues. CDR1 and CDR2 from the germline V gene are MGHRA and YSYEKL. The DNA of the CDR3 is TGCGCCAGCAGCCAAGAACGAAGCGGGGGGCCGGGTGAGACCCAGTACTTC. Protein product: CASSQERSGGPGETQYF.

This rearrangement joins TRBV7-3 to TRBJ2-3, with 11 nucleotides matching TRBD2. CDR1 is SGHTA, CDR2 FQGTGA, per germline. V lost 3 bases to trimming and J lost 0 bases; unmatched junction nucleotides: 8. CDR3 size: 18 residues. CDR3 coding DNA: TGTGCCAGCAGCTTTGGGACTAGCGGTTCCTCTAGCACAGATACGCAGTATTTT. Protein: CASSFGTSGSSSTDTQYF.

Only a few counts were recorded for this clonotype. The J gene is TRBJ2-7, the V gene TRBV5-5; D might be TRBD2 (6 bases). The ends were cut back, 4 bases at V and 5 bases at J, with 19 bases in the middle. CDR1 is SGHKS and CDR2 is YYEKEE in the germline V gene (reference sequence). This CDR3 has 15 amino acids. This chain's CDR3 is CASSTTVSGDDEQYF. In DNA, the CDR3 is TGTGCCAGCAGCACAACCGTTTCGGGGGACGACGAGCAGTACTTC.

CDR3 nucleotides: TGTGCCAGCAGCCAAGAGTCGGCAGGGGTCGGTGGCTACACCTTC. Translated: CASSQESAGVGGYTF. This chain links TRBV4-2 with TRBJ1-2; tentative D call: TRBD1 (6 bases). The germline CDR1 and CDR2 sequences are LGHNA and YNFKEQ. The V end lost 0 bases, the J end lost 7 bases, and 15 bases lay between the germline ends. There are 15 residues in the CDR3.

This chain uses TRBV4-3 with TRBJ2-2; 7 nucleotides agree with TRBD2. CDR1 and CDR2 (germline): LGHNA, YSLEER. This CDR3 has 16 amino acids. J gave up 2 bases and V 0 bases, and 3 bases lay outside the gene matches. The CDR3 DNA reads TGCGCCAGCAGCCAAGAACCTAGCGGTAACACCGGGGAGCTGTTTTTT. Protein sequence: CASSQEPSGNTGELFF.

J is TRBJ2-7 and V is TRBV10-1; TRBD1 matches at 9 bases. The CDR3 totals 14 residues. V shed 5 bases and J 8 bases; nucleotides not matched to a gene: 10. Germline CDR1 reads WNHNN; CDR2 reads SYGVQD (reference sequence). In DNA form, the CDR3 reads TGCGCCAGCAGTACAGGGGGCACTTCACCCAAGCAGTACTTC. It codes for CASSTGGTSPKQYF.

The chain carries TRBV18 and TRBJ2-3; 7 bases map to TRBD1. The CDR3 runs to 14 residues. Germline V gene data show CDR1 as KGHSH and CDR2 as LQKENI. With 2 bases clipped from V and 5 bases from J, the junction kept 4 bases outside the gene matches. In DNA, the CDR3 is TGTGCCAGCTCACCAATGACAGGGTTAGATACGCAGTATTTT. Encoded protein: CASSPMTGLDTQYF.

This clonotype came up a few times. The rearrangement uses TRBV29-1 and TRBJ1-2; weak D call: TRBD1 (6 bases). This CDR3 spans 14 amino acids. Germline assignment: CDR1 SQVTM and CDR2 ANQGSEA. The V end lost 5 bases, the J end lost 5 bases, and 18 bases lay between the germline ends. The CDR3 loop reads CSVSPGQILYGYTF. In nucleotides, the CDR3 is TGCAGCGTTTCGCCTGGACAGATTCTTTATGGCTACACCTTC.

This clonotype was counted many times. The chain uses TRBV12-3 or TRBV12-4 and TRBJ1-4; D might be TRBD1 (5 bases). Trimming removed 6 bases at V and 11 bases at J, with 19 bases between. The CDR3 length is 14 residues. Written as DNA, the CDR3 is TGTGCCAGCAGCTTATCTGGCGTGAGGGGTAAACTGTTTTTT. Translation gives CASSLSGVRGKLFF.

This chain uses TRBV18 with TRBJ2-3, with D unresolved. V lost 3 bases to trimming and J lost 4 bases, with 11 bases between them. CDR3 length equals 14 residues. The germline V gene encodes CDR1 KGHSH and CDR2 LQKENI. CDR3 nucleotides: TGTGCCAGCTCACCTCCTCCCATGGCAGATACGCAGTATTTT. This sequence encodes CASSPPPMADTQYF.

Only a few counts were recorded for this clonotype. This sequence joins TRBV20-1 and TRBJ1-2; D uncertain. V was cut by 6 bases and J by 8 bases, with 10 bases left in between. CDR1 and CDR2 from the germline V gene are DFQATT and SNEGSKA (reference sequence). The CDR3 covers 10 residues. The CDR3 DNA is TGCAGTGCGCTATTGAAGGGCTACACCTTC. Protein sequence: CSALLKGYTF.